In this sample, the clone carrying this T cell receptor beta chain turned up a few times. Its antigen remains unknown. The authors ran the immunoSEQ assay, v3.0, at survey level. Using immunoSEQ multiplex PCR, the repertoire was profiled, and TCRdb retains in-frame clones only, with some absent. Altogether roughly 23,000 clones are present, roughly 82% being singletons, with the ten largest covering 4.3%. With V trimmed by 5 bases and J by 10 bases, 6 bases remained unmatched. Germline V gene data show CDR1 as SGHDN and CDR2 as FVKESK. The CDR3 is 14 amino acids. The data are from a study of long-term antiretroviral therapy in people with HIV. Study outcomes and limitations: Relative to transplant donor controls, diversity remained lower despite increasing after ART. Before ART, certain clones expanded, and these dominated the repertoire at all time points.

It was in the United States that all participants with HIV were treated. The specimen comprised unsorted PBMCs, sampled 5.9 years after starting antiretroviral therapy. The V call is TRBV14, the J call TRBJ1-6; 9 nucleotides align to TRBD1. This TCR was recovered from a man aged 25 to 40 with HIV. CDR3 in amino acids: CASSSGQGRSPLHF. CDR3 coding DNA: TGTGCCAGCAGCTCGGGACAGGGACGCTCACCCCTCCACTTT.